The text below deals with one T cell receptor (beta chain). This sample stems from a study of T cells in Graves' hyperthyroidism and ophthalmopathy. The CDR3 regions of TCR beta were amplified from RNA transcripts. The TCR CDR3 was amplified in a first-round RT-PCR using the HTBI primer set. TCRdb reanalysed the multiplex PCR reads using MiXCR and keeps one entry per CDR3 protein. The sample records 750,000 to 950,000 distinct CDR3 sequences, 38% being singletons. Per the germline V gene, CDR1 is SEHNR and CDR2 is FQNEAQ (reference sequence). Unmatched junction bases numbered 7, after V lost 3 bases and J lost 4 bases. The CDR3 length is 15 residues.

The clonotype comes from a man between 18 and 35 years old with Graves' hyperthyroidism. The sample comprised blood. J is TRBJ2-5 and V is TRBV7-9; TRBD1 matches 8 bases. CDR3 sequence: CASSFLQGERETQYF. As DNA, the CDR3 is TGTGCCAGCAGCTTTTTACAGGGGGAAAGAGAGACCCAGTACTTC.